This T cell receptor beta chain was retrieved from a study of blood T cell repertoires in COVID-19. At the level of the study: PBMCs, B-cell-depleted T cells, or T cells provided the cDNA or gDNA that made up the material.

Per the study methods: Amplification of reference gene primers provided the estimated nucleated cell counts. Libraries were prepared by immunoSEQ multiplex PCR; TCRdb keeps only in-frame clonotypes and omits some of them. V, J and clone size reflect that table, while D and trimming were determined from the DNA. The table records about 150,000 clones, more than 80% of them present only once. CDR1 and CDR2 from the germline V gene are MNHEY and SVGAGI. This CDR3 has 12 amino acids. Trimming pared 2 bases from V and 4 bases from J, leaving 6 bases between. The chain combines TRBV6-5 with TRBJ2-7; D unresolved. The TCR sequence derives from a woman between 55 and 75 years old with active COVID-19. Source material: peripheral blood. CDR3 sequence: CASSYNGYEQYF. The CDR3 DNA reads TGTGCCAGCAGTTACAACGGGTACGAGCAGTACTTC.